This is a list of T cell receptor beta chains from one sample in a study of vaccination and CD4 T cells after COVID-19. TCRdb reprocessed the PCR reads via MiXCR and lists one record per CDR3 protein. Counted here are roughly 9,600 distinct CDR3 sequences, approximately 27% occurring once; the ten biggest clones make up over 9.5%. The antigens these receptors bind are not known. Sequenced material: CD4+ T cells from blood, cultured in vitro, taken after SARS-CoV-2 vaccination. These receptors all stem from a human donor who had recovered from COVID-19. CDR3s include the opening cysteine and the closing phenylalanine or tryptophan. D genes are given only for firm matches. The size field is filled for only some rows; it gives once, few, many or a size class.

>TRBV20-1|.|medium-sized|TRBJ1-2
CSASSGRGYGYTF
TGCAGTGCTAGCTCGGGCAGGGGTTATGGCTACACCTTC
>TRBV7-9|TRBD2|.|TRBJ2-3
CASSRGLAGHSTDTQYF
TGTGCCAGCAGCCGGGGACTAGCGGGCCATAGCACAGATACGCAGTATTTT
>TRBV7-7|.|few|TRBJ2-2
CASNPGGGNTGELFF
TGTGCTAGCAACCCCGGGGGAGGAAACACCGGGGAGCTGTTTTTT
>TRBV20-1|.|few|TRBJ1-1
CSVRRQRGGNTEAFF
TGCAGTGTCCGGAGACAGAGGGGGGGGAACACTGAAGCTTTCTTT
>TRBV5-1|.|few|TRBJ2-7
CASSLGMWGTDEQYF
TGCGCCAGCAGCTTGGGTATGTGGGGGACGGACGAGCAGTACTTC
>TRBV7-2|TRBD2|large|TRBJ2-3
CASSLTPGLATDTQYF
TGTGCCAGCAGCCTCACTCCGGGACTAGCCACAGATACGCAGTATTTT
>TRBV5-1|.|.|TRBJ2-1
CASSQVADNEQFF
TGCGCCAGCAGCCAGGTAGCGGACAATGAGCAGTTCTTC
>TRBV7-9|.|.|TRBJ2-1
CASSLGGSRGWFF
TGTGCCAGCAGCTTAGGGGGGTCTCGAGGGTGGTTCTTC
>TRBV6-1|TRBD1|.|TRBJ1-2
CASSESGQGYGYTF
TGTGCCAGCAGTGAATCGGGACAGGGATATGGCTACACCTTC
>TRBV12-3/TRBV12-4|.|few|TRBJ1-5
CASSLREDNQPQHF
TGTGCCAGCAGTTTACGAGAGGACAATCAGCCCCAGCATTTT
>TRBV20-1|TRBD1|.|TRBJ1-5
CSARDRTGAKVSSNQPQHF
TGCAGTGCTCGCGACCGGACAGGGGCAAAAGTTAGTAGCAATCAGCCCCAGCATTTT
>TRBV6-5|.|few|TRBJ1-2
CASSYGIGRKDGYTF
TGTGCCAGCAGTTACGGGATAGGGAGGAAGGATGGCTACACCTTC
>TRBV6-1|.|few|TRBJ2-5
CASIDHRGRAQETQYF
TGTGCCAGCATCGATCACCGGGGGCGGGCCCAAGAGACCCAGTACTTC
>TRBV20-1|.|.|TRBJ2-7
CSARDQGPYEQYF
TGCAGTGCTAGAGATCAGGGACCCTACGAGCAGTACTTC
>TRBV28|.|.|TRBJ2-1
CASSIIRLNYNEQFF
TGTGCCAGCAGTATTATTAGACTTAACTACAATGAGCAGTTCTTC
>TRBV7-2|TRBD2|.|TRBJ2-5
CASSLSGSKETQYF
TGTGCCAGCAGCTTAAGCGGGAGTAAAGAGACCCAGTACTTC
>TRBV12-3/TRBV12-4|TRBD1|.|TRBJ2-5
CASKKGTVSETQYF
TGTGCCAGCAAAAAAGGGACAGTCTCAGAGACCCAGTACTTC
>TRBV25-1|TRBD1|once|TRBJ1-2
CASSEAMTGSYGYTF
TGTGCCAGCAGTGAAGCGATGACAGGGAGCTATGGCTACACCTTC
>TRBV7-2|.|medium-sized|TRBJ2-5
CASSPGPRQETQYF
TGTGCCAGCAGCCCGGGACCACGCCAAGAGACCCAGTACTTC
>TRBV7-9|TRBD1|.|TRBJ2-1
CASSFYEPGQNEQFF
TGTGCCAGCAGCTTCTACGAACCGGGACAGAATGAGCAGTTCTTC